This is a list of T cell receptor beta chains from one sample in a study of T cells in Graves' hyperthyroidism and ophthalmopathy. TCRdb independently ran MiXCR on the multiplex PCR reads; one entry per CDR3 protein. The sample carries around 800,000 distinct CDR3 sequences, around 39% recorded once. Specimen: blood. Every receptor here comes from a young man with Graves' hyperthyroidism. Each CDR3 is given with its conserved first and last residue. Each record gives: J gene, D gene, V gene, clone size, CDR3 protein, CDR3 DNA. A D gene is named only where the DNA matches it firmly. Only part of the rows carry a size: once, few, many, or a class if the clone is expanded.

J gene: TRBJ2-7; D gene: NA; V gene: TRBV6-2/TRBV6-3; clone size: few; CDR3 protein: CASTPRGLSEQYF; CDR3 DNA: TGTGCCAGCACCCCACGGGGCCTTTCCGAGCAGTACTTC
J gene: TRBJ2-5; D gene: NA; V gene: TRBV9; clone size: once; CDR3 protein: CASSPSGAYETQYF; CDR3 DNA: TGTGCCAGCAGCCCTTCGGGGGCCTACGAGACCCAGTACTTC
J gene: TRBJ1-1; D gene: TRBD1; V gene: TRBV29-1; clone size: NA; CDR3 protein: CSVVVGGMGTEAFF; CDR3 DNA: TGCAGCGTTGTTGTAGGGGGCATGGGCACTGAAGCTTTCTTT
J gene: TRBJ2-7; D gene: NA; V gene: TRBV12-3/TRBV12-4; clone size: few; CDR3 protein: CASSPTVTYEQYF; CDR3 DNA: TGTGCCAGCAGCCCTACCGTCACCTACGAGCAGTACTTC
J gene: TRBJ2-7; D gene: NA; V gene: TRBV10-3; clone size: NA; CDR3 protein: CAISEGFQYEQYF; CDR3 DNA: TGTGCCATCAGTGAGGGTTTCCAGTACGAGCAGTACTTC
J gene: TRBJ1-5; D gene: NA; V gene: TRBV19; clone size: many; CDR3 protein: CASSAPGDILHF; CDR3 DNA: TGTGCCAGTAGTGCTCCGGGGGACATTTTGCATTTT
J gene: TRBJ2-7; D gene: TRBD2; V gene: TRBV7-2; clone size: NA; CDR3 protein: CASRPTLAGGVYEQYF; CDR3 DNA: TGTGCCAGCAGACCTACCCTAGCGGGAGGGGTCTACGAGCAGTACTTC
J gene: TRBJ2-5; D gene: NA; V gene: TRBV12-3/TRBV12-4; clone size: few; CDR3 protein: CASSFHDTPGETQYF; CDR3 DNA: TGTGCCAGCAGTTTTCACGACACCCCAGGAGAGACCCAGTACTTC
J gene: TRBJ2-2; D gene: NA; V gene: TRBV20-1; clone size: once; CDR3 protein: CSAPGNTGELFF; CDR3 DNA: TGCAGTGCCCCGGGGAACACCGGGGAGCTGTTTTTT
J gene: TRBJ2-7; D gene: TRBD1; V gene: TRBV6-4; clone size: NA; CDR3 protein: CASSERGQGADEQYF; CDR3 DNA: TGTGCCAGCAGTGAGCGCGGACAGGGGGCGGACGAGCAGTACTTC
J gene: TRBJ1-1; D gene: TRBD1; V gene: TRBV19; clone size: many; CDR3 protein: CASSDRDRETEAFF; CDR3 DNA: TGTGCCAGTAGTGACCGGGACAGGGAAACTGAAGCTTTCTTT
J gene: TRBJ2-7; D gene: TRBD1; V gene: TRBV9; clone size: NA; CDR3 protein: CASAPRGQAWEQYF; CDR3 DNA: TGTGCCAGCGCCCCCAGGGGACAGGCTTGGGAGCAGTACTTC
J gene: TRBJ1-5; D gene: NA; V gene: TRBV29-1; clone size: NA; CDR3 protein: CSVSDGDQPQHF; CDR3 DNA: TGCAGCGTTTCGGACGGAGATCAGCCCCAGCATTTT
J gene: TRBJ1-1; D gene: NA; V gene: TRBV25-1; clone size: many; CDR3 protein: CATDTGGTEAFF; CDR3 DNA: TGTGCCACGGACACGGGCGGGACTGAAGCTTTCTTT
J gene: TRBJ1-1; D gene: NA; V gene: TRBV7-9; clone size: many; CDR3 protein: CASTQGSLTEAFF; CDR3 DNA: TGTGCCAGCACCCAGGGGTCGCTCACTGAAGCTTTCTTT
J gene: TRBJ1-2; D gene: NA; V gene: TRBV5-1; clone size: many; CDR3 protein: CASSPQTEVNYGYTF; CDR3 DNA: TGCGCCAGCAGCCCCCAGACCGAGGTAAACTATGGCTACACCTTC
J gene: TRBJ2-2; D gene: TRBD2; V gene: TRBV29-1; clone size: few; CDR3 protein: CSVEDRGENTGELFF; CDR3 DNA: TGCAGCGTTGAAGATCGGGGGGAGAACACCGGGGAGCTGTTTTTT
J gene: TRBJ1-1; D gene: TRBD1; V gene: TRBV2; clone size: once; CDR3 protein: CASRADRGGTEAFF; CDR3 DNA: TGTGCCAGCAGAGCGGACAGGGGTGGCACTGAAGCTTTCTTT
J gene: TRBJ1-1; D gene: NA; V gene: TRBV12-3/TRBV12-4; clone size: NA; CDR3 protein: CASDGDVQAFF; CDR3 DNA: TGTGCCAGCGACGGGGACGTTCAAGCTTTCTTT
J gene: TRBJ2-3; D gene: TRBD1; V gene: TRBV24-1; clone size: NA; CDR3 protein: CATSDAHRGGTDTQYF; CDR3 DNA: TGTGCCACCAGTGATGCACACAGGGGTGGCACAGATACGCAGTATTTT
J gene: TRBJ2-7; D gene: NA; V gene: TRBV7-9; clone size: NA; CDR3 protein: CASSSHGDPSYEQYF; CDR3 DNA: TGTGCCAGCAGTTCCCATGGGGATCCCTCCTACGAGCAGTACTTC
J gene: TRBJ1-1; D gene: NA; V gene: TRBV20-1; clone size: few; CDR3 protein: CSAFDGNTEAFF; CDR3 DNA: TGCAGTGCTTTCGATGGAAACACTGAAGCTTTCTTT
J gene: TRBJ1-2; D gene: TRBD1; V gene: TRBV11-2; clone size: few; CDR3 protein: CASSRAPGGMDYGYTF; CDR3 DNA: TGTGCCAGCAGCCGAGCGCCAGGGGGGATGGACTATGGCTACACCTTC
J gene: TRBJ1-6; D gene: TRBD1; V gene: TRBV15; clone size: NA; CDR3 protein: CATSRTGTGRSPLHF; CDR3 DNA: TGTGCCACCAGCAGGACCGGGACAGGACGTTCACCCCTCCACTTT
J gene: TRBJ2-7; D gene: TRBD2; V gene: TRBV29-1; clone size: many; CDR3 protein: CSVRVAGDEQYF; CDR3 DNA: TGCAGCGTGCGGGTAGCGGGGGACGAGCAGTACTTC
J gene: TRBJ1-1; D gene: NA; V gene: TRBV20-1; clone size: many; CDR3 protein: CSARDHRGAFF; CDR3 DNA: TGCAGTGCTAGAGATCACAGAGGAGCTTTCTTT
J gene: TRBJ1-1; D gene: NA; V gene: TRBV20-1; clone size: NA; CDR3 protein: CSARERGRPYPNTEAFF; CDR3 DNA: TGCAGTGCTAGAGAGCGGGGGCGTCCCTACCCGAACACTGAAGCTTTCTTT
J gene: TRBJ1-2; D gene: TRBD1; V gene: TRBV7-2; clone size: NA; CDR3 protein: CASSKDRGQRGYTF; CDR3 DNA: TGTGCCAGCAGCAAGGACAGGGGGCAACGAGGCTACACCTTC
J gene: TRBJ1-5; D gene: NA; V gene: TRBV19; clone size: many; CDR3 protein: CASSVWGGSNQPQHF; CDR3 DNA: TGTGCCAGTAGTGTATGGGGGGGGAGCAATCAGCCCCAGCATTTT
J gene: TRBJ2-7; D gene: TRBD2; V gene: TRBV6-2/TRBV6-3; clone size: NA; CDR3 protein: CASRPLAGRTYEQYF; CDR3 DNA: TGTGCCAGCAGGCCACTAGCGGGAAGGACCTACGAGCAGTACTTC
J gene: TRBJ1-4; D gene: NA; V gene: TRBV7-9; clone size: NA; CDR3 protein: CASSALQYLNEKLFF; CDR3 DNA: TGTGCCAGCAGTGCGTTACAGTACCTTAATGAAAAACTGTTTTTT
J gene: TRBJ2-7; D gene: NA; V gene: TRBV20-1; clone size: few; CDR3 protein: CSAVAFSYEQYF; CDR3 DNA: TGCAGTGCTGTAGCGTTCTCCTACGAGCAGTACTTC
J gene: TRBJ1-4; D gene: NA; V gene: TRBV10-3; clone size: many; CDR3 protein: CATRIDRTNEKLFF; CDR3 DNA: TGTGCCACCCGGATAGACAGGACTAATGAAAAACTGTTTTTT
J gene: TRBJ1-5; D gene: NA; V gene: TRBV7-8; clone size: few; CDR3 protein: CASSLDGLYGSNQPQHF; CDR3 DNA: TGTGCCAGCAGCTTAGATGGGCTTTATGGTAGCAATCAGCCCCAGCATTTT
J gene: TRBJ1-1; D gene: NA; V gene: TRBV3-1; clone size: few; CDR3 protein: CASSQAPQMNTEAFF; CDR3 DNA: TGTGCCAGCAGCCAAGCTCCACAAATGAACACTGAAGCTTTCTTT
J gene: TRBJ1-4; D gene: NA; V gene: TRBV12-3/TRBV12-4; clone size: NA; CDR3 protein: CAISFRGANEKLFF; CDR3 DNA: TGTGCCATTTCTTTTAGGGGGGCTAATGAAAAACTGTTTTTT
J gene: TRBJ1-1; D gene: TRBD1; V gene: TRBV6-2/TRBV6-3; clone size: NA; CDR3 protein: CASRVGGGQGDTEAFF; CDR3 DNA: TGTGCCAGCAGGGTGGGGGGTGGACAGGGTGACACTGAAGCTTTCTTT
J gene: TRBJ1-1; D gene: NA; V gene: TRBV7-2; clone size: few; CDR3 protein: CASSFMVDTEAFF; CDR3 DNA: TGTGCCAGCAGCTTTATGGTGGATACTGAAGCTTTCTTT
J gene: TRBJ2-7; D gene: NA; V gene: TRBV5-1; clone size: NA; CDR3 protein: CASRGGLGSYEQYF; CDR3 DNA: TGCGCCAGCAGGGGGGGACTCGGCTCCTACGAGCAGTACTTC
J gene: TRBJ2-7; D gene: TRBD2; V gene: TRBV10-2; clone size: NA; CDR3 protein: CATTLSGISYEQYF; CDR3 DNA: TGTGCCACCACGCTTAGCGGGATCTCCTACGAGCAGTACTTC
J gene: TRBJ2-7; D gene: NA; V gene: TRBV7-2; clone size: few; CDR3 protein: CASGNRVGYEQYF; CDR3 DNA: TGTGCCAGCGGCAATCGGGTTGGCTACGAGCAGTACTTC
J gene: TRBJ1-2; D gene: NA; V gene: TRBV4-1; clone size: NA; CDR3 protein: CASSQVPNRGGYTF; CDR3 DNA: TGCGCCAGCAGCCAAGTACCGAATCGGGGTGGCTACACCTTC